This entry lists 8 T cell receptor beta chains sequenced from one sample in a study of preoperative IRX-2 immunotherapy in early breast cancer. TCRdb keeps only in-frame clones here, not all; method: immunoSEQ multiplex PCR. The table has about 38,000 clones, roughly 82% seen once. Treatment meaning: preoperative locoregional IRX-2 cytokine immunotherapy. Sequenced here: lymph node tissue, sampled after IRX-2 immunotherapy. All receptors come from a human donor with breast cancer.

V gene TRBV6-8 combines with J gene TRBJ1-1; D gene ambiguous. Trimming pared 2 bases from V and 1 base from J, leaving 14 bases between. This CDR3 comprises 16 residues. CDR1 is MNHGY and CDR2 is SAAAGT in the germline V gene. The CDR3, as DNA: TGTGCCAGCAGTTACAACGCTCTTATGGGGAACACTGAAGCTTTCTTT. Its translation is CASSYNALMGNTEAFF.

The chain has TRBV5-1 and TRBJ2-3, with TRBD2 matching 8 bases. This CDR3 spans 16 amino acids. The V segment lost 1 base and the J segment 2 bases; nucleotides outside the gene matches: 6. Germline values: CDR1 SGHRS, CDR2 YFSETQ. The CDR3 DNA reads TGCGCCAGCAGCTTGTCCAGCGGGGGAATCACAGATACGCAGTATTTT. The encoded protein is CASSLSSGGITDTQYF.

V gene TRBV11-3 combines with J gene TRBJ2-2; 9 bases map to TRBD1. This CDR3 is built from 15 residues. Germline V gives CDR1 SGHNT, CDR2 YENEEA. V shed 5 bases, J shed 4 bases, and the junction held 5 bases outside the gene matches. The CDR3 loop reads CASSPGTGSTGELFF. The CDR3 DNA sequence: TGTGCCAGCAGCCCAGGGACAGGGTCCACCGGGGAGCTGTTTTTT.

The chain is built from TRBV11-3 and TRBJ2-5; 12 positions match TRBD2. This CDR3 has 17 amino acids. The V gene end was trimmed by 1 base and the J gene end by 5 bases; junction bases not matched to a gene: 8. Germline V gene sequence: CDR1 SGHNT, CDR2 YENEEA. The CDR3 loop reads CASSLVASGGAEETQYF. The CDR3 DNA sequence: TGTGCCAGCAGCTTAGTCGCTAGCGGGGGGGCGGAGGAGACCCAGTACTTC.

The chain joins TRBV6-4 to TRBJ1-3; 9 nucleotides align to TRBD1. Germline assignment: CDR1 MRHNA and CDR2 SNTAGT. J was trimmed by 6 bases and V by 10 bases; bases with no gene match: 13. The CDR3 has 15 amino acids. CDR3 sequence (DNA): TGTGCCACAGAGTTTCAAAGACAGGGGGAAAACACCATATATTTT. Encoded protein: CATEFQRQGENTIYF.

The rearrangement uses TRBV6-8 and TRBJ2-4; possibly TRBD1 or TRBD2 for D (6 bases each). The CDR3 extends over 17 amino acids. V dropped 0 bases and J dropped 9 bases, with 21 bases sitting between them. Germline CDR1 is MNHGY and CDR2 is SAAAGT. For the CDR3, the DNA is TGTGCCAGCAGTTACTCGGGGGCCGCCGGGGGTAGTAGCATTCAGTACTTC. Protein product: CASSYSGAAGGSSIQYF.

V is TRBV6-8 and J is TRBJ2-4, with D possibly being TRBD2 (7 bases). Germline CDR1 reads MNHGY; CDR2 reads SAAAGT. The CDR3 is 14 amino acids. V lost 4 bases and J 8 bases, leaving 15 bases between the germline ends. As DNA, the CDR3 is TGTGCCAGCAGTTCCTTAGGGGGGGAGGACATTCAGTACTTC. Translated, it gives CASSSLGGEDIQYF.

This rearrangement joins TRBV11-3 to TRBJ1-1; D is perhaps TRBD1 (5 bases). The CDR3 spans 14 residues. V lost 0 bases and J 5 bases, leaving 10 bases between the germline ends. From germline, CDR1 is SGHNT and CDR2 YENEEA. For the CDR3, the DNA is TGTGCCAGCAGCTTAGATAGGGGAGGGACTGAAGCTTTCTTT. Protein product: CASSLDRGGTEAFF.